Included here is one T cell receptor beta chain sequence, with context. These data are taken from a study of T-cell reconstitution after alpha-beta-depleted transplantation in children. Germline V CDR1 and CDR2: SQVTM, ANQGSEA. V was pared by 7 bases and J by 10 bases, with 13 bases of the junction left unmatched. The length of the CDR3 is 16 residues. Unique molecular identifiers were built into the TCRbeta library. TCRdb independently ran MiXCR on the PCR reads; one entry per CDR3 protein. Of approximately 500,000 distinct CDR3 sequences in the sample, roughly a tenth are singletons; the top ten hold 2% to 2.5%.

The sequence derives from a child aged 2-15 years with inherited bone marrow failure, due to receive a stem cell transplant. V and J are TRBV29-1 and TRBJ2-1, with 16 bases aligning to TRBD2. Specimen: PBMCs, collected before TCRalphabeta/CD19-depleted stem cell transplant. The CDR3 sequence: CSAVAGLAGGRGEQFF. The DNA for the CDR3 is TGCAGCGCCGTAGCGGGACTAGCGGGAGGGCGGGGAGAGCAGTTCTTC.